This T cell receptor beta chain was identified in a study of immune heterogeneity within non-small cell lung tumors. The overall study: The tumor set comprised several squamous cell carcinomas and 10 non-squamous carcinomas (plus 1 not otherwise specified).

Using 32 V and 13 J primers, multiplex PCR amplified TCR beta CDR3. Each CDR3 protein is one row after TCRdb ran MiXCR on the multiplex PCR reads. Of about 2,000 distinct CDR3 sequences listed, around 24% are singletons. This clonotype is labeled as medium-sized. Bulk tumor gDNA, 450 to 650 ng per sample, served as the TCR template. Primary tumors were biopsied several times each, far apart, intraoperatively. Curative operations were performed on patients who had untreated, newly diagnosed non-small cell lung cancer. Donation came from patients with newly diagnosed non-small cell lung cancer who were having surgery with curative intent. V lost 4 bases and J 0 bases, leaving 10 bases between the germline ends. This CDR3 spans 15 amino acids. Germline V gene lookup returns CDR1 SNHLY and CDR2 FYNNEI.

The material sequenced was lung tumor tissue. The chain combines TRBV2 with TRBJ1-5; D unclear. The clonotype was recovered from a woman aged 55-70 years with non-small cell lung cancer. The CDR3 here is CASSVVANSNQPQHF. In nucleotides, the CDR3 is TGTGCCAGCAGTGTAGTGGCTAATAGCAATCAGCCCCAGCATTTT.